Following are 23 T cell receptor beta chains from one sample sequenced in a study of cytomegalovirus exposure and HLA in healthy donors. The PCR made use of 60 Vbeta and 13 Jbeta primers. Using immunoSEQ multiplex PCR, the repertoire was profiled, and TCRdb retains in-frame clones only, with some absent. Seen here are 100,000 to 150,000 clones, 78% observed once, and the top ten hold around 9.9%. Sequencing was performed on PBMCs. Receptors originate from a man under 40 in good health and CMV-seropositive.

The chain recombines TRBV10-1 with TRBJ2-1; D is perhaps TRBD2 (6 bases). Germline assignment: CDR1 WNHNN and CDR2 SYGVQD (reference sequence). Trimming took off 7 bases at V and 9 bases at J, with 16 bases between the two ends. The CDR3 runs to 13 residues. CDR3 sequence: CASTPGLTGEQFF. The CDR3, as DNA: TGCGCCAGCACCCCGGGACTTACGGGTGAGCAGTTCTTC.

The chain is built from TRBV4-3 and TRBJ2-1; 9 positions agree with TRBD2. The V gene's germline CDR1 is LGHNA and CDR2 YSLEER. The CDR3 covers 15 residues. The ends lost 4 bases at V and 3 bases at J; junction bases unmatched: 4. This CDR3 is CASSRRTSDYNEQFF. CDR3 DNA: TGCGCCAGCAGCCGGCGGACTAGCGACTACAATGAGCAGTTCTTC.

The chain is built from TRBV14 and TRBJ1-2; tentatively, D is TRBD1 (5 bases). V lost 3 bases, J lost 7 bases, and 15 bases lay in between. This CDR3 is built from 14 residues. Germline CDR1 is SGHDN and CDR2 is FVKESK. The CDR3 reads CASSQWQRQSGYTF. The CDR3 DNA sequence: TGTGCCAGCAGCCAGTGGCAACGACAGTCTGGCTACACCTTC.

In its sample, this clone was seen once. The chain carries TRBV19 and TRBJ2-3; 9 nucleotides match TRBD1. V lost 5 bases to trimming and J lost 1 base; unmatched junction nucleotides: 7. The length of the CDR3 is 16 residues. Germline V CDR1 and CDR2: LNHDA, SQIVND (reference sequence). The CDR3 loop reads CASSPSGQGGTDTQYF. CDR3 coding DNA: TGTGCCAGTAGTCCCTCGGGACAGGGTGGCACAGATACGCAGTATTTT.

The V and J genes are TRBV11-2 and TRBJ2-5; TRBD1 is a possible D gene (5 bases). The J call is in doubt because the DNA end fits TRBJ2-7 better. Germline lookup yields CDR1 SGHAT and CDR2 FQNNGV. This CDR3 is 15 amino acids long. The CDR3 DNA reads as TGTGCCAGCAGCTTAGGGGTGACAGTCGCCTACGAGCAGTACTTC. Its protein is CASSLGVTVAYEQYF.

The chain is built from TRBV6-4 and TRBJ2-1; 10 nucleotides match TRBD2. In germline, CDR1 is MRHNA, CDR2 SNTAGT. The CDR3 runs to 14 residues. Germline trimming cut 0 bases from V and 11 bases from J; bases unmatched to any gene: 4. The CDR3 region has the DNA TGTGCCAGCAGTGACTCGTGGACTAGCGGCAAGCAGTTCTTC. Its protein product is CASSDSWTSGKQFF.

The chain recombines TRBV6-5 with TRBJ2-2; a weak D match, TRBD2 (5 bases). The V end lost 2 bases, the J end lost 7 bases, and 14 bases lay between the germline ends. The CDR3 contains 15 residues. CDR1 and CDR2 from the germline V gene are MNHEY and SVGAGI. DNA for the CDR3: TGTGCCAGCAGTTACGAGGGTGGAGCTGGCGGGGAGCTGTTTTTT. The encoded protein is CASSYEGGAGGELFF.

The gene calls are TRBV7-2 and TRBJ1-1; 9 bases map to TRBD1. The V segment lost 4 bases and the J segment 4 bases; nucleotides outside the gene matches: 16. The CDR3 has 18 amino acids. In germline, CDR1 is SGHTA, CDR2 FQGNSA. DNA of the CDR3: TGTGCCAGCAGCTCTCCGGACAGGGGATTTGCATGGGGCACTGAAGCTTTCTTT. Translation: CASSSPDRGFAWGTEAFF.

This chain links TRBV19 with TRBJ1-4; a weak D match, TRBD1 (5 bases). The CDR3 is 15 amino acids. V gave up 6 bases and J gave up 4 bases, with 15 bases separating them. Germline values: CDR1 LNHDA, CDR2 SQIVND (reference sequence). The CDR3 nucleotides are TGTGCCAGTAGCGGATTGGGGGGAAGTAATGAAAAACTGTTTTTT. As protein: CASSGLGGSNEKLFF. The whole variable domain, filled in from reference TRBV19 and TRBJ1-4, reads DGGITQSPKYLFRKEGQNVTLSCEQNLNHDAMYWYRQDPGQGLRLIYYSQIVNDFQKGDIAEGYSVSREKKESFPLTVTSAQKNPTAFYLCASSGLGGSNEKLFFGSGTQLSVL.

The chain couples TRBV7-8 to TRBJ1-1, with 7 bases fitting TRBD1. This CDR3 is 12 amino acids long. Germline-derived CDR1 and CDR2 are SGHVS and FQNEAQ. With V trimmed by 4 bases and J by 4 bases, 0 bases remained unmatched. CDR3 amino acids: CASSSGGTEAFF. The CDR3 DNA reads as TGTGCCAGCAGCTCAGGGGGCACTGAAGCTTTCTTT. The variable domain in full, with the rest retrieved from reference TRBV7-8 and TRBJ1-1, is GAGVSQSPRYKVAKRGQDVALRCDPISGHVSLFWYQQALGQGPEFLTYFQNEAQLDKSGLPSDRFFAERPEGSVSTLKIQRTQQEDSAVYLCASSSGGTEAFFGQGTRLTVV.

This sequence joins TRBV27 and TRBJ1-4; TRBD1 aligns across 7 bases. The CDR3 extends over 13 amino acids. Trimming cost V 6 bases and J 4 bases; bases outside gene matches: 2. Germline CDR1 is MNHEY and CDR2 is SMNVEV (reference sequence). The CDR3 here is CASRDRRNEKLFF. In nucleotides, the CDR3 is TGTGCCAGCAGGGACAGGCGTAATGAAAAACTGTTTTTT.

The V gene is TRBV5-4, the J gene TRBJ2-1; 8 bases are shared with TRBD1. V shed 4 bases, J shed 5 bases, and the junction held 5 bases outside the gene matches. In germline, CDR1 is SGHNT, CDR2 YYREEE (reference sequence). The CDR3 has 14 residues. The CDR3: CASSPGTGDNEQFF. The CDR3 bases are TGTGCCAGCAGCCCCGGGACAGGCGACAATGAGCAGTTCTTC.

This clone was seen a single time. The chain combines TRBV11-3 with TRBJ2-3, with D perhaps TRBD1 (5 bases). This CDR3 contains 14 residues. CDR1 is SGHNT and CDR2 is YENEEA in the germline V gene. Between the trimmed V and J ends, which lost 5 bases and 4 bases, there was a span of 13 bases. CDR3 protein: CASSLQGLADTQYF. The CDR3 coding sequence is TGTGCCAGCAGCCTTCAGGGATTGGCAGATACGCAGTATTTT.

V gene TRBV6-6 combines with J gene TRBJ2-1, with D possibly matching TRBD1 (6 bases). Trimming removed 2 bases at V and 8 bases at J, with 7 bases between. Germline CDR1 MNHNY, CDR2 SVGAGI (reference sequence). The CDR3 sequence is 12 residues long. This CDR3 is CASSYPGDEQFF. The DNA of the CDR3 is TGTGCCAGCAGTTACCCAGGGGATGAGCAGTTCTTC.

The V and J genes are TRBV13 and TRBJ2-7; the D gene is possibly TRBD1 (5 bases). V shed 1 base and J shed 6 bases, with 10 bases lying between them. The germline CDR1 and CDR2 sequences are PRHDT and FYEKMQ (reference sequence). The CDR3 is 13 residues long. The CDR3 here is CASSLVSGAEQYF. The DNA for the CDR3 is TGTGCCAGCAGCTTAGTGTCTGGGGCCGAGCAGTACTTC.

V and J are TRBV9 and TRBJ2-5, with TRBD2 identical over 7 bases. The CDR3 sequence is 13 residues long. Germline CDR1 is SGDLS and CDR2 is YYNGEE. The J segment lost 2 bases and the V segment lost 4 bases, leaving 2 bases of the junction unmatched. The CDR3 DNA sequence: TGTGCCAGCAGCTCTAGCGGACAAGAGACCCAGTACTTC. Amino acid sequence: CASSSSGQETQYF.

Worth noting for this clone: Other DNA sequences in the sample encode the same CDR3. The chain employs TRBV7-9 and TRBJ1-1, with D perhaps TRBD1 (5 bases). V shed 4 bases and J shed 0 bases, with 9 bases lying between them. The CDR3 runs to 14 residues. CDR1 and CDR2 (germline): SEHNR, FQNEAQ (reference sequence). In DNA form, the CDR3 reads TGTGCCAGCAGCTCCAGGGATATGAACACTGAAGCTTTCTTT. Residues: CASSSRDMNTEAFF.

The chain has TRBV5-5 and TRBJ2-7; D possibly corresponds to TRBD2 (5 bases). Trimming removed 3 bases from V and 8 bases from J, with 12 bases in between. CDR1 is SGHKS and CDR2 is YYEKEE in the germline V gene (reference sequence). The CDR3 extends over 12 amino acids. CDR3 loop: CASSSRGLQQYF. The CDR3, as DNA: TGTGCCAGCAGCTCCCGCGGGCTCCAGCAGTACTTC.

The sample holds a few counts of this clone. V gene TRBV4-3 combines with J gene TRBJ1-1; D remains ambiguous. The CDR3 spans 15 residues. V dropped 0 bases and J dropped 4 bases, with 12 bases sitting between them. The germline V gene has CDR1 LGHNA and CDR2 YSLEER. The CDR3 loop is CASSQDEGVATEAFF. DNA for the CDR3: TGCGCCAGCAGCCAAGATGAGGGTGTGGCCACTGAAGCTTTCTTT.

The V call is TRBV10-3, the J call TRBJ2-3; 7 nucleotides agree with TRBD1. CDR3 length: 15 amino acids. J gave up 3 bases and V 4 bases, and 7 bases lay outside the gene matches. Germline V gives CDR1 ENHRY, CDR2 SYGVKD. The CDR3 coding sequence is TGTGCCATCAGTGCCGACAGGGCAGGGACAGATACGCAGTATTTT. Its protein is CAISADRAGTDTQYF.

This clone was found once. This sequence joins TRBV27 and TRBJ2-7; 13 bases map to TRBD2. CDR1 and CDR2 (germline): MNHEY, SMNVEV (reference sequence). The CDR3 contains 16 residues. The V segment lost 0 bases and the J segment 3 bases; nucleotides outside the gene matches: 2. CDR3 loop: CASSLSGTSGNYEQYF. CDR3 nucleotide sequence: TGTGCCAGCAGTTTATCAGGGACTAGCGGGAACTACGAGCAGTACTTC.

The chain recombines TRBV6-6 with TRBJ1-5; D might be TRBD1 (6 bases). The germline V gene has CDR1 MNHNY and CDR2 SVGAGI (reference sequence). With 0 bases removed from V and 4 bases from J, the gap between germline ends came to 13 bases. The CDR3 is 16 residues long. The CDR3 here is CASSYSMGAQNQPQHF. CDR3 DNA: TGTGCCAGCAGTTACTCGATGGGGGCACAAAATCAGCCCCAGCATTTT.

This chain uses TRBV5-6 with TRBJ2-5, with TRBD2 matching over 8 bases. The V and J ends lost 6 bases and 4 bases, in that order; junction bases with no gene match: 8. The CDR3 spans 14 residues. Per germline, CDR1 SGHDT and CDR2 YYEEEE. The CDR3 nucleotides read TGTGCCAGCATCGCGGGAGGAGGACGAGAGACCCAGTACTTC. This codes for CASIAGGGRETQYF.